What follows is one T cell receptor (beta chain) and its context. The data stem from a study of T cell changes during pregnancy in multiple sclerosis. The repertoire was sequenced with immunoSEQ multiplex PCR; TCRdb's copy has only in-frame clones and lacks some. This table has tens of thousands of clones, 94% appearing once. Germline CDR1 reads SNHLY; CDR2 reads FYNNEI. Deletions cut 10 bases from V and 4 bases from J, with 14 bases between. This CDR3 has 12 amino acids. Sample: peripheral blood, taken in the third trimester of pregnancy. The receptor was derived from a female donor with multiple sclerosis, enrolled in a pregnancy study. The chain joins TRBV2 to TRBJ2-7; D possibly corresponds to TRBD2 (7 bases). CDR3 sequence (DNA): TGTGCCAATACAGGGAGGGGTTACGAGCAGTACTTC. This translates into CANTGRGYEQYF.